This T cell receptor (beta chain) was recorded in a study of cytomegalovirus exposure and HLA in healthy donors. Concerning this clone itself: The antigen is unknown.

The PCR ran on 60 Vbeta and 13 Jbeta primers. In the source study's methods: Around 11 million shared chains were among approximately 87 million unique TCR beta chains counted in a later analysis. This table comes from immunoSEQ multiplex PCR, and its TCRdb copy is limited to in-frame clones, with some not included. For V, J and clone size, that table is used; D and trimming come from the DNA. This table holds a few hundred thousand clones, about 74% found once. CDR1 SNHLY and CDR2 FYNNEI come from the germline V gene. V gave up 4 bases and J gave up 5 bases; unmatched junction bases: 6. The CDR3 loop spans 15 amino acids. Study conclusions and caveats: The productive fraction for most TCR beta V segments was about 90% or about 30% in an earlier analysis. Later analysis suggested most CMV-associated TCR beta chains were HLA-restricted.

The chain combines TRBV2 with TRBJ2-3; 10 bases line up with TRBD1. The receptor's source is a woman aged 25 to 39 in good health and CMV-seronegative. Material: PBMCs. The DNA of the CDR3 is TGTGCCAGCAGTGGTTGGACAGGGGGGATAGATACGCAGTATTTT. This encodes CASSGWTGGIDTQYF. The complete variable domain, with remaining parts taken from reference TRBV2 and TRBJ2-3, reads EPEVTQTPSHQVTQMGQEVILRCVPISNHLYFYWYRQILGQKVEFLVSFYNNEISEKSEIFDDQFSVERPDGSNFTLKIRSTKLEDSAMYFCASSGWTGGIDTQYFGPGTRLTVL.